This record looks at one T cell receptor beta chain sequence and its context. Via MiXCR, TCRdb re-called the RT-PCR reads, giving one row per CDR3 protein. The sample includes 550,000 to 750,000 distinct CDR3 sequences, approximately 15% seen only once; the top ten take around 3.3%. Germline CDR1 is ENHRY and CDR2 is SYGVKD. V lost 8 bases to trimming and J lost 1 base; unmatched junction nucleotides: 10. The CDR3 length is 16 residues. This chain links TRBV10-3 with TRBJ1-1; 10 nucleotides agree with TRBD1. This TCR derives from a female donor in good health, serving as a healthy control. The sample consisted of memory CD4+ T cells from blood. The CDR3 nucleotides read TGTGCCATCGGGATAGGGACAGGGGCAGGGAACACTGAAGCTTTCTTT. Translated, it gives CAIGIGTGAGNTEAFF.